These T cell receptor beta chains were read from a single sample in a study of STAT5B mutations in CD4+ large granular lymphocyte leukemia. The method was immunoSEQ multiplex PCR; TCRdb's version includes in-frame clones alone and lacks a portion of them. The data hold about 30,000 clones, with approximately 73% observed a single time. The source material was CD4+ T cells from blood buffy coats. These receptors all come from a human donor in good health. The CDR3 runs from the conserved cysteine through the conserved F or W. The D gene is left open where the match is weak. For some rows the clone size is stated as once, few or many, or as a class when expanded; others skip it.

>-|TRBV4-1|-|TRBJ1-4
CASSQEGASNEKLFF
TGCGCCAGCAGCCAAGAGGGAGCTTCTAATGAAAAACTGTTTTTT
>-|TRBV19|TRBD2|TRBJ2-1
CASRETSASSYNEQFF
TGTGCCAGTAGGGAGACTAGCGCTAGCTCCTACAATGAGCAGTTCTTC
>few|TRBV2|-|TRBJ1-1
CASSEYGGVNTEAFF
TGTGCCAGCAGTGAATACGGAGGGGTGAACACTGAAGCTTTCTTT
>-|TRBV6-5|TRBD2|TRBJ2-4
CASSPREGGIQYF
TGTGCCAGCAGTCCGCGGGAGGGCGGCATTCAGTACTTC
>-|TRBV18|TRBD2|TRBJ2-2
CASSPIAGGSNTGELFF
TGTGCCAGCTCACCTATAGCGGGAGGATCGAACACCGGGGAGCTGTTTTTT
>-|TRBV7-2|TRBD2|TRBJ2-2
CASSLALRASGGSNTGELFF
TGTGCCAGCAGCTTAGCCCTTCGTGCTAGCGGGGGTTCGAACACCGGGGAGCTGTTTTTT
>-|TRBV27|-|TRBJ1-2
CASSAGYGYTF
TGTGCCAGCAGTGCCGGCTATGGCTACACCTTC
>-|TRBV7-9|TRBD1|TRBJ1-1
CASSPPGQMNTEAFF
TGTGCCAGCAGCCCTCCGGGACAGATGAACACTGAAGCTTTCTTT
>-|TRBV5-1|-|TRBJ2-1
CASSWDYNEQFF
TGCGCCAGCAGCTGGGACTACAATGAGCAGTTCTTC
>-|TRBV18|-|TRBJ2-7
CASSPGLGEQYF
TGTGCCAGCTCACCCGGGTTGGGAGAGCAGTACTTC
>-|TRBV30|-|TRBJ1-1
CAWRRRAGRETEAFF
TGTGCCTGGAGGCGAAGGGCAGGGAGAGAAACTGAAGCTTTCTTT
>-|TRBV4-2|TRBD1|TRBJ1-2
CASSPLPTGVNYGYTF
TGTGCCAGCAGCCCCCTTCCGACAGGGGTTAACTATGGCTACACCTTC
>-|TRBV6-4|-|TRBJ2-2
CASSGEWSTGELFF
TGTGCCAGCAGTGGCGAGTGGTCCACCGGGGAGCTGTTTTTT
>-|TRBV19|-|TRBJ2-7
CASSIDGGGTSYEQYF
TGTGCCAGTAGTATAGATGGAGGAGGGACCTCCTACGAGCAGTACTTC
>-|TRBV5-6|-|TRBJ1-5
CASSLAAGISNQPQHF
TGTGCCAGCAGCTTGGCAGCAGGGATAAGCAATCAGCCCCAGCATTTT
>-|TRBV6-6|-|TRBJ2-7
CASSTGMLINEQYF
TGTGCCAGCAGTACAGGGATGCTAATAAACGAGCAGTACTTC
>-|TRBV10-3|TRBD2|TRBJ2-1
CAISDTSGSTYNEQFF
TGTGCCATCAGTGACACTAGCGGGAGTACCTACAATGAGCAGTTCTTC
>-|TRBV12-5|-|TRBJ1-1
CASGLGGYTEAFF
TGTGCTAGTGGTTTGGGGGGGTACACTGAAGCTTTCTTT
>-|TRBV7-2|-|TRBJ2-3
CASSPDGTRHFTDTQYF
TGTGCCAGCAGCCCCGACGGGACTCGTCACTTCACAGATACGCAGTATTTT
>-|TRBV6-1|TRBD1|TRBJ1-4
CASRTGQGSEKLFF
TGTGCCAGCAGGACAGGACAGGGGAGTGAAAAACTGTTTTTT
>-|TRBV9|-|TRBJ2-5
CASSAAPPRETQYF
TGTGCCAGCAGCGCGGCCCCTCCAAGAGAGACCCAGTACTTC
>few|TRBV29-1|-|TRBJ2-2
CSVPRLSTGELFF
TGCAGCGTTCCCCGACTTTCAACCGGGGAGCTGTTTTTT
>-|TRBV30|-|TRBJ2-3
CAWSPSGTDTQYF
TGTGCCTGGAGTCCCTCTGGCACAGATACGCAGTATTTT
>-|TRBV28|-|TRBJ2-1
CASSFPSRRRDEQFF
TGTGCCAGCAGTTTCCCCTCCCGCCGGAGGGATGAGCAGTTCTTC
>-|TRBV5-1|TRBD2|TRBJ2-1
CASSLEGLAGYNEQFF
TGCGCCAGCAGCTTGGAAGGACTAGCGGGGTACAATGAGCAGTTCTTC
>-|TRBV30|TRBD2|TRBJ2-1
CAGLAGAHEQFF
TGTGCCGGCCTAGCGGGGGCTCATGAGCAGTTCTTC
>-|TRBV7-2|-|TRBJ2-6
CASSPPRTGANVLTF
TGTGCCAGCAGCCCCCCCAGGACTGGGGCCAACGTCCTGACTTTC
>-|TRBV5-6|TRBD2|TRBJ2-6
CASSLGLVAGANVLTF
TGTGCCAGCAGCCTCGGACTAGTCGCTGGGGCCAACGTCCTGACTTTC
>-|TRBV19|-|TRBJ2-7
CASSETGGAPYEQYF
TGTGCCAGTAGTGAAACAGGAGGGGCTCCTTACGAGCAGTACTTC
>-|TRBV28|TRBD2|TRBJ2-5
CASSLIAGGGETQYF
TGTGCCAGCAGTTTGATAGCGGGAGGGGGAGAGACCCAGTACTTC
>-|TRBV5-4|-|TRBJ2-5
CASSLTGPQETQYF
TGTGCCAGCAGCTTAACAGGGCCCCAAGAGACCCAGTACTTC
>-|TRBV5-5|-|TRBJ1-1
CASSLSWGTEAFF
TGTGCCAGCAGCTTGTCGTGGGGCACTGAAGCTTTCTTT
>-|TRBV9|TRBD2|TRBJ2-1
CASSVGIAGANEQFF
TGTGCCAGCAGCGTAGGGATAGCGGGAGCCAATGAGCAGTTCTTC
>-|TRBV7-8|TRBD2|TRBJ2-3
CASSPKTVAGGITDTQYF
TGTGCCAGCAGCCCGAAAACTGTAGCGGGAGGGATCACAGATACGCAGTATTTT
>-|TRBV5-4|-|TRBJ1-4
CASSPATNEKLFF
TGTGCCAGCAGCCCGGCCACTAATGAAAAACTGTTTTTT
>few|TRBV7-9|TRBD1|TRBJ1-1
CASSTSTGDGTEAFF
TGTGCCAGCAGCACCTCAACAGGGGACGGCACTGAAGCTTTCTTT
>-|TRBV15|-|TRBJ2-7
CATSRDPGPLRSYEQYF
TGTGCCACCAGCAGAGACCCGGGCCCCCTGAGATCCTACGAGCAGTACTTC